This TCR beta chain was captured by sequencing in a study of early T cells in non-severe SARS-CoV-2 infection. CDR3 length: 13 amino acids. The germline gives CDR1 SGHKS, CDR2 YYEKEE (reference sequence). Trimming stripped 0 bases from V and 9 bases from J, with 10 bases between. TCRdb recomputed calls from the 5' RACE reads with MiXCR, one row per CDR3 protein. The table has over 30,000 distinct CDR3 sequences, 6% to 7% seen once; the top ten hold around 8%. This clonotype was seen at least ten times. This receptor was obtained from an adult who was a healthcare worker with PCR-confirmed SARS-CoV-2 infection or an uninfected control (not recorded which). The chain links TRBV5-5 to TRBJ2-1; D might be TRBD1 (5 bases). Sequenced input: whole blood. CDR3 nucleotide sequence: TGTGCCAGCAGCTTGGTTTGGACACTTGAGCAGTTCTTC. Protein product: CASSLVWTLEQFF.